The TCR beta chain under discussion was sequenced for a study of type 1 regulatory T cells. About the study: An in vitro protocol generated T-allo10, a Tr1-enriched, alloantigen-specific CD4 T cell product. Findings of the study overall: Type 1 regulatory T cells had a more restricted TCR repertoire than non-type 1 regulatory T cells.

The CDR3 has 13 residues. Germline CDR1 is DFQATT and CDR2 is SNEGSKA (reference sequence). V shed 7 bases and J shed 0 bases, with 11 bases lying between them. TCRdb independently ran MiXCR on the reads; one entry per CDR3 protein. The repertoire includes 65,000 to 80,000 distinct CDR3 sequences, more than 20% of them detected once, and less than 10% sits in the top ten. Points on this clonotype: Its antigen is currently unknown.

The gene calls are TRBV20-1 and TRBJ2-3; possibly TRBD2 for D (6 bases). The TCR comes from a human donor in good health. Sequenced input: cultured type 1 regulatory T (Tr1) cells, either the whole culture or a sorted fraction (not recorded which). The CDR3 bases are TGCAGTGGAATAGCGGTCAGCACAGATACGCAGTATTTT. Protein product: CSGIAVSTDTQYF.